One sample yielded the 30 T cell receptor beta chains listed below, sequenced in a study of T cell responses to AZD1222 COVID-19 vaccine. Using immunoSEQ multiplex PCR, the repertoire was profiled, and TCRdb retains in-frame clones only, with some absent. Found here are around 120,000 clones, 85% to 95% of them singletons; the top ten hold approximately 5.1%. The sample here was peripheral blood, taken 28 days after the second AZD1222 dose. The source of these receptors is an adult who received the AZD1222 COVID-19 vaccine.

The chain has TRBV29-1 and TRBJ2-1; D is possibly TRBD1 or TRBD2 (6 bases each). V was cut by 2 bases and J by 8 bases, with 13 bases left in between. This CDR3 is 13 amino acids long. Per the germline V gene, CDR1 is SQVTM and CDR2 is ANQGSEA. CDR3 bases: TGCAGCGTTGAATGGCAGGGGAGGTATGAGCAGTTCTTC. Protein: CSVEWQGRYEQFF.

This clone was seen once. The chain uses TRBV7-2 and TRBJ2-2; 8 bases match TRBD2. The CDR3 is 14 residues long. V shed 5 bases and J 6 bases; nucleotides not matched to a gene: 5. Germline V CDR1 and CDR2: SGHTA, FQGNSA. The CDR3 DNA reads TGTGCCAGCAGCGTTAGCGGGGACCCCGGGGAGCTGTTTTTT. Its protein product is CASSVSGDPGELFF.

This clone was found a few times. V and J are TRBV18 and TRBJ1-1, with a tentative D call TRBD1 (5 bases). Germline V gives CDR1 KGHSH, CDR2 LQKENI. The germline V and J ends were trimmed by 0 bases and 4 bases, with 12 bases remaining between them. The CDR3 has 15 residues. In DNA, the CDR3 is TGTGCCAGCTCACCACCGGGCAGGGTAGGCACTGAAGCTTTCTTT. Its protein is CASSPPGRVGTEAFF.

The chain combines TRBV15 with TRBJ2-5, with D hard to call. This CDR3 region has 15 residues. Germline V gene sequence: CDR1 LNHNV, CDR2 YYDKDF (reference sequence). V lost 0 bases, J lost 2 bases, and 10 bases lay in between. DNA for the CDR3: TGTGCCACCAGCAGAGAGACCAGATCTCAAGAGACCCAGTACTTC. Translation: CATSRETRSQETQYF.

The chain joins TRBV19 to TRBJ1-1; the match to TRBD1 covers 9 bases. The J segment lost 4 bases and the V segment lost 8 bases, leaving 8 bases of the junction unmatched. This CDR3 region has 14 residues. CDR1 and CDR2 (germline): LNHDA, SQIVND (reference sequence). This CDR3 reads CASGTGTGFTEAFF. The CDR3 region has the DNA TGTGCCAGTGGAACCGGGACAGGGTTCACTGAAGCTTTCTTT. Complete variable domain (other parts from reference TRBV19 and TRBJ1-1): DGGITQSPKYLFRKEGQNVTLSCEQNLNHDAMYWYRQDPGQGLRLIYYSQIVNDFQKGDIAEGYSVSREKKESFPLTVTSAQKNPTAFYLCASGTGTGFTEAFFGQGTRLTVV.

The V gene is TRBV9, the J gene TRBJ1-3, with D perhaps matching TRBD1 (6 bases). Trimming removed 4 bases from V and 5 bases from J, with 22 bases in between. Germline lookup yields CDR1 SGDLS and CDR2 YYNGEE. The CDR3 totals 17 residues. The CDR3 spells CASSPRGTSSPRNTIYF. CDR3 sequence (DNA): TGTGCCAGCAGCCCCAGAGGGACATCATCGCCCAGAAACACCATATATTTT.

The chain links TRBV18 to TRBJ2-7; D assignment may be TRBD1 or TRBD2 (6 bases each). CDR1 and CDR2 from the germline V gene are KGHSH and LQKENI. The CDR3 runs to 15 residues. The V end was cut by 5 bases, the J end by 2 bases, with 16 bases between. The CDR3 DNA is TGTGCCAGCTCATTGAAGGAGGGGGGCCCCTACGAGCAGTACTTC. Residues: CASSLKEGGPYEQYF.

On this clone itself: The same CDR3 is also encoded by other DNA sequences in this sample. This sequence joins TRBV7-8 and TRBJ1-2; D not certain. This CDR3 is built from 13 residues. Germline values: CDR1 SGHVS, CDR2 FQNEAQ. V dropped 1 base and J dropped 4 bases, with 7 bases sitting between them. Here the CDR3 DNA reads TGTGCCAGCAGCTTAGGCGGCGGCTATGGCTACACCTTC. Its protein is CASSLGGGYGYTF.

The V and J genes are TRBV7-2 and TRBJ1-1; D gene uncertain. The germline V gene has CDR1 SGHTA and CDR2 FQGNSA. With 3 bases removed from V and 11 bases from J, the gap between germline ends came to 22 bases. CDR3 length equals 15 residues. The CDR3 nucleotides read TGTGCCAGCAGCTTTAGGCCCCCTCGGACCCTCGAGGCTTTCTTT. Amino acid sequence: CASSFRPPRTLEAFF. Full variable domain (outside the CDR3, taken from reference TRBV7-2 and TRBJ1-1): GAGVSQSPSNKVTEKGKDVELRCDPISGHTALYWYRQSLGQGLEFLIYFQGNSAPDKSGLPSDRFSAERTGGSVSTLTIQRTQQEDSAVYLCASSFRPPRTLEAFFGQGTRLTVV.

The chain uses TRBV2 and TRBJ2-7; maybe TRBD2 (6 bases). Trimming left V 6 bases short and J 3 bases short, with 18 bases between. The CDR3 sequence is 15 residues long. CDR1 is SNHLY and CDR2 is FYNNEI in the germline V gene. CDR3 in DNA: TGTGCCAGCAGGGACCGGGACTTAGCTATCTACGAGCAGTACTTC. The encoded protein is CASRDRDLAIYEQYF.

CDR3 sequence reads: CATSAPGREETQYF. The CDR3 DNA sequence: TGTGCCACCTCAGCCCCCGGGAGGGAAGAGACCCAGTACTTC. The J gene is TRBJ2-5, the V gene TRBV2; 8 nucleotides align to TRBD2. CDR3 size: 14 residues. Germline CDR1 SNHLY, CDR2 FYNNEI. J lost 3 bases, V lost 10 bases, and 10 bases had no gene match.

The chain uses TRBV28 and TRBJ2-3, with TRBD1 as a possible D gene (5 bases). In germline, CDR1 is MDHEN, CDR2 SYDVKM. V lost 5 bases to trimming and J lost 2 bases, with 11 bases between them. There are 14 residues in the CDR3. The CDR3 nucleotides are TGTGCCAGCAGTCTACCAGGGAACACAGATACGCAGTATTTT. Protein product: CASSLPGNTDTQYF.

This chain connects TRBV20-1 to TRBJ1-5; D possibly corresponds to TRBD1 (6 bases). The CDR3 loop spans 18 amino acids. The ends were cut back, 3 bases at V and 6 bases at J, with 27 bases in the middle. Germline CDR1 DFQATT, CDR2 SNEGSKA (reference sequence). CDR3 in amino acids: CSASTDEGGGGQIQPQHF. The CDR3, as DNA: TGCAGTGCTAGTACCGACGAAGGCGGGGGCGGACAGATTCAGCCCCAGCATTTT.

The chain has TRBV3-1 (or the pseudogene TRBV3-2) and TRBJ2-7; the match to TRBD2 covers 7 bases. The trim removed 4 bases at V and 2 bases at J, leaving 5 bases unmatched. The germline V gene has CDR1 LGHDT and CDR2 YNNKEL (reference sequence). The CDR3 is 14 amino acids. The CDR3 protein is CASSLVRETYEQYF. The CDR3 DNA reads as TGTGCCAGCAGCCTGGTGCGGGAGACCTACGAGCAGTACTTC.

The gene calls are TRBV7-9 and TRBJ2-3; no reliable D call. The V and J ends lost 3 bases and 2 bases respectively, with 9 bases between them. The CDR3 covers 14 residues. The germline V gene has CDR1 SEHNR and CDR2 FQNEAQ (reference sequence). The CDR3 coding sequence is TGTGCCAGCAGCTTGATTCCCTCCACAGATACGCAGTATTTT. Translating it yields CASSLIPSTDTQYF.

V gene TRBV6-5 combines with J gene TRBJ1-2; D is undetermined. CDR1 is MNHEY and CDR2 is SVGAGI in the germline V gene. V gave up 2 bases and J gave up 2 bases, with 9 bases separating them. The CDR3 length is 14 residues. The chain's CDR3 is CASSYSGKNYGYTF. Written as DNA, the CDR3 is TGTGCCAGCAGTTACAGCGGGAAGAACTATGGCTACACCTTC.

This clone was seen a few times. The chain employs TRBV9 and TRBJ1-2, with 8 positions matching TRBD1. V lost 7 bases, J lost 4 bases, and 6 bases stayed unmatched. CDR1 and CDR2 from the germline V gene are SGDLS and YYNGEE. This CDR3 is built from 13 residues. The CDR3 region has the DNA TGTGCCAGCGGGGGACAGGTTCTCTATGGCTACACCTTC. Translated: CASGGQVLYGYTF.

The chain uses TRBV24-1 and TRBJ1-1; possibly TRBD1 for D (5 bases). The CDR3 length is 12 residues. Germline V gene sequence: CDR1 KGHDR, CDR2 SFDVKD. V gave up 0 bases and J gave up 12 bases, with 10 bases separating them. The CDR3 sequence is CATSDLGGNTFF. CDR3 nucleotide sequence: TGTGCCACCAGTGATTTGGGGGGTAATACTTTCTTT.

The chain links TRBV3-1 (or the pseudogene TRBV3-2) to TRBJ1-2, with D unresolved. CDR3 length equals 12 residues. The V end was cut by 0 bases, the J end by 10 bases, with 9 bases between. The V gene's germline CDR1 is LGHDT and CDR2 YNNKEL (reference sequence). The CDR3 region has the DNA TGTGCCAGCAGCCAAGAAAACCGGATCTACACCTTC. It encodes CASSQENRIYTF.

The rearrangement joins TRBV7-8 to TRBJ1-1, with TRBD1 matching over 7 bases. This CDR3 is built from 15 residues. Germline trimming cut 5 bases from V and 1 base from J; bases unmatched to any gene: 7. CDR1 and CDR2 from the germline V gene are SGHVS and FQNEAQ. CDR3 residues: CASSPRTGTNTEAFF. In DNA, the CDR3 is TGTGCCAGCAGCCCTCGGACAGGTACGAACACTGAAGCTTTCTTT.

The chain employs TRBV6-5 and TRBJ1-2, with TRBD1 matching over 7 bases. V shed 6 bases, J shed 4 bases, and the junction held 11 bases outside the gene matches. The CDR3 spans 15 residues. Germline CDR1 and CDR2: MNHEY and SVGAGI. The CDR3 protein is CASSSALGQPYGYTF. CDR3 in DNA: TGTGCCAGCAGCTCTGCCCTGGGACAGCCCTATGGCTACACCTTC.

The chain couples TRBV10-3 to TRBJ1-5; the D is unclear. The V and J ends lost 6 bases and 0 bases respectively, with 12 bases between them. The CDR3 extends over 15 amino acids. The germline V gene encodes CDR1 ENHRY and CDR2 SYGVKD. The CDR3 bases are TGTGCCATCAGCTGGACTGACGATAGCAATCAGCCCCAGCATTTT. It codes for CAISWTDDSNQPQHF.

The chain has TRBV3-1 (or the pseudogene TRBV3-2) and TRBJ2-7; D is undetermined. The CDR3 is made up of 13 amino acids. V was clipped by 5 bases and J by 2 bases, with 10 bases between them. Germline V gene data show CDR1 as LGHDT and CDR2 as YNNKEL (reference sequence). The CDR3 DNA sequence: TGTGCCAGCAGCTTGGGGTCTCCCTACGAGCAGTACTTC. This codes for CASSLGSPYEQYF.

The chain links TRBV5-1 to TRBJ1-4, with 8 bases identical to TRBD1. Germline trimming cut 4 bases from V and 8 bases from J; bases unmatched to any gene: 4. Looked up from germline, CDR1 is SGHRS and CDR2 is YFSETQ. This CDR3 is built from 13 residues. In nucleotides, the CDR3 is TGCGCCAGCAGCCCCGGACAGGGAGAAAAACTGTTTTTT. As protein: CASSPGQGEKLFF. The whole variable domain, filled in from reference TRBV5-1 and TRBJ1-4, reads KAGVTQTPRYLIKTRGQQVTLSCSPISGHRSVSWYQQTPGQGLQFLFEYFSETQRNKGNFPGRFSGRQFSNSRSEMNVSTLELGDSALYLCASSPGQGEKLFFGSGTQLSVL.

The rearrangement links TRBV4-3 to TRBJ2-7; D unclear. V lost 1 base and J lost 4, with 8 bases in between. Germline CDR1 LGHNA, CDR2 YSLEER. The CDR3 totals 13 residues. CDR3 DNA sequence: TGCGCCAGCAGCCAAGTAGGCGGATACGAGCAGTACTTC. It is translated as CASSQVGGYEQYF.

The chain is built from TRBV19 and TRBJ1-2; D is uncertain. The V and J ends lost 10 bases and 4 bases respectively, with 7 bases between them. CDR1 and CDR2 from the germline V gene are LNHDA and SQIVND (reference sequence). The CDR3 sequence is 10 residues long. The CDR3 here is CAMATYGYTF. As DNA, the CDR3 is TGTGCCATGGCAACCTATGGCTACACCTTC.

The CDR3 coding sequence is TGTGCCAGCAGTCCCGGGACAGGGGTTTCACCCCTCCACTTT. The encoded protein is CASSPGTGVSPLHF. V gene TRBV3-1 (or the pseudogene TRBV3-2) combines with J gene TRBJ1-6; 10 nucleotides line up with TRBD1. Germline V gene sequence: CDR1 LGHDT, CDR2 YNNKEL (reference sequence). V shed 6 bases and J 9 bases; nucleotides not matched to a gene: 5. The CDR3 consists of 14 residues.

The chain has TRBV7-8 and TRBJ2-4; D is undetermined. Germline V gene lookup returns CDR1 SGHVS and CDR2 FQNEAQ. The germline V and J ends were trimmed by 1 base and 9 bases, with 10 bases remaining between them. This CDR3 is 13 amino acids long. The CDR3 DNA is TGTGCCAGCAGCTTAGACCAGCGAGCCATTCAGTACTTC. This gives the protein CASSLDQRAIQYF.

The gene calls are TRBV11-2 and TRBJ1-4, with no clear D. Trimming shortened V by 5 bases and J by 2 bases, and 12 bases separated the two germline ends. CDR1 is SGHAT and CDR2 is FQNNGV in the germline V gene. The CDR3 runs to 15 residues. The CDR3 loop reads CASSLLPGTNEKLFF. The CDR3 DNA sequence: TGTGCCAGCAGCCTTCTTCCCGGGACTAATGAAAAACTGTTTTTT.

In its sample, this clone was seen once. The gene calls are TRBV28 and TRBJ2-1; unclear D gene. Germline V gives CDR1 MDHEN, CDR2 SYDVKM. The CDR3 totals 11 residues. Trimming cost V 7 bases and J 10 bases, with 11 bases left between them. The CDR3 nucleotides are TGTGCCAGCACGACCGAAAGCGAGCAGTTCTTC. Amino acids: CASTTESEQFF.